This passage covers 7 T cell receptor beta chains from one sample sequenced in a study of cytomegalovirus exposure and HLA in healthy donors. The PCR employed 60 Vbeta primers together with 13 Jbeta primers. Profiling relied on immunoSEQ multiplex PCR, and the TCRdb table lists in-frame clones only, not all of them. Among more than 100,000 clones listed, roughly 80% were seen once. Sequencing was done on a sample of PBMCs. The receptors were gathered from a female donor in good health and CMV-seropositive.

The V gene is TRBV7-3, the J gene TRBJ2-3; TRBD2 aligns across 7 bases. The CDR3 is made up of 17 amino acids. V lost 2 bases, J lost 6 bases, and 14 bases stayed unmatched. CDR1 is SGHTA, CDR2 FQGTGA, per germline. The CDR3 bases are TGTGCCAGCAGCTTAGGGGGAGGGCGGGCGGGGTTGGATACGCAGTATTTT. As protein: CASSLGGGRAGLDTQYF.

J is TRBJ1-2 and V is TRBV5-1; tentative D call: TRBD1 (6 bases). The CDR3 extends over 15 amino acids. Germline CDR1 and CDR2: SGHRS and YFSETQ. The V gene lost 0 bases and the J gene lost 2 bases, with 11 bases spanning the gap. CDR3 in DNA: TGCGCCAGCAGCTTGGGCCCAGGGGCAAACTATGGCTACACCTTC. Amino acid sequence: CASSLGPGANYGYTF. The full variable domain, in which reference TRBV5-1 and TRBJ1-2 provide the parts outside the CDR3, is KAGVTQTPRYLIKTRGQQVTLSCSPISGHRSVSWYQQTPGQGLQFLFEYFSETQRNKGNFPGRFSGRQFSNSRSEMNVSTLELGDSALYLCASSLGPGANYGYTFGSGTRLTVV.

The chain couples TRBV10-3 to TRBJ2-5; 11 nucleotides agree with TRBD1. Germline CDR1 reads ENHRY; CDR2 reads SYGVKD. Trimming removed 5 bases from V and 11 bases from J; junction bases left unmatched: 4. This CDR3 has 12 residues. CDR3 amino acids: CAISRGQGVQYF. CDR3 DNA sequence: TGTGCCATCAGTCGGGGACAGGGGGTTCAGTACTTC.

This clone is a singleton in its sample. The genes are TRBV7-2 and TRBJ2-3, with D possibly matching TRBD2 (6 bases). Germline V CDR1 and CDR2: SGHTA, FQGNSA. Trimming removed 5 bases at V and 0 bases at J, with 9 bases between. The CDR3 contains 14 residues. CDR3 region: CASSLGTSTDTQYF. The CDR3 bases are TGTGCCAGCAGCCTAGGGACTAGCACAGATACGCAGTATTTT. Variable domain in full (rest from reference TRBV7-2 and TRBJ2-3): GAGVSQSPSNKVTEKGKDVELRCDPISGHTALYWYRQSLGQGLEFLIYFQGNSAPDKSGLPSDRFSAERTGGSVSTLTIQRTQQEDSAVYLCASSLGTSTDTQYFGPGTRLTVL.

CDR3 sequence reads: CASSFRAGSYEQYF. The CDR3 DNA reads TGTGCCAGCAGTTTTAGGGCAGGGTCCTACGAGCAGTACTTC. V and J are TRBV27 and TRBJ2-7; D possibly corresponds to TRBD1 (5 bases). Trimming removed 3 bases at V and 1 base at J, with 10 bases between. This CDR3 has 14 residues. Germline V gene data show CDR1 as MNHEY and CDR2 as SMNVEV (reference sequence).

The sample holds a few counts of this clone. The CDR3, as DNA: TGTGCCAGCAGCGGGGGGGGGAGGACTGAAGCTTTCTTT. It is translated as CASSGGGRTEAFF. The genes are TRBV5-4 and TRBJ1-1; D perhaps matches TRBD1 (5 bases). From germline, CDR1 is SGHNT and CDR2 YYREEE (reference sequence). CDR3 size: 13 residues. Trimming left V 4 bases short and J 5 bases short, with 12 bases between.

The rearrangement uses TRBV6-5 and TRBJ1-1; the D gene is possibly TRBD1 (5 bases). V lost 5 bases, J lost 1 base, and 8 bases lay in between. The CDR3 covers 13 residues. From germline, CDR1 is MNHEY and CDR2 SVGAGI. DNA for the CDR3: TGTGCCAGCAGTATGACAGAGAACACTGAAGCTTTCTTT. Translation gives CASSMTENTEAFF.